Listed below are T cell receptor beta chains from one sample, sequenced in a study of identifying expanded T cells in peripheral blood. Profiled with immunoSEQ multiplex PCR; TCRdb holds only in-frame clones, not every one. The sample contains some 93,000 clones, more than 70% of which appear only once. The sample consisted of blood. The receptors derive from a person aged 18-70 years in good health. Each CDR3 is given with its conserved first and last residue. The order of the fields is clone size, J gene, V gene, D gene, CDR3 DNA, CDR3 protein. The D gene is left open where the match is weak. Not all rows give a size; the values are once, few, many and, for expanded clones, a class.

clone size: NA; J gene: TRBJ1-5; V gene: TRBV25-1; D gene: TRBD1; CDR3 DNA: TGTGCCAGCAGGGGACAGGGAAGCAATCAGCCCCAGCATTTT; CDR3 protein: CASRGQGSNQPQHF
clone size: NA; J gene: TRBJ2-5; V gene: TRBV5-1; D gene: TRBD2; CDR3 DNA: TGCGCCAGCAGATCCGGGACTAGTGTAGAGACCCAGTACTTC; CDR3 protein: CASRSGTSVETQYF
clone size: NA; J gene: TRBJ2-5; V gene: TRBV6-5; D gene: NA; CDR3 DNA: TGTGCCAGCAGTCCGAGGGGAGTTTACCAAGAGACCCAGTACTTC; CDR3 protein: CASSPRGVYQETQYF
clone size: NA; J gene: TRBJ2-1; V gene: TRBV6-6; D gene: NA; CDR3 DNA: TGTGCCAGCAGTTACGTCCTCCACAATGAGCAGTTCTTC; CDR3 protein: CASSYVLHNEQFF
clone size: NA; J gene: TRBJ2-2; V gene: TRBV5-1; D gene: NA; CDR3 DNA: TGCGCCAGCAGCTTGCTCCAGGGGTACGGGGAGCTGTTTTTT; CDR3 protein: CASSLLQGYGELFF
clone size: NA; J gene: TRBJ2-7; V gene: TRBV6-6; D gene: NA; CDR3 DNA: TGTGCCAGCAGGGATAAGGGGTACGAGCAGTACTTC; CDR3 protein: CASRDKGYEQYF
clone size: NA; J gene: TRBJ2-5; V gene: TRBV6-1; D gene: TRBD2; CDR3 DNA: TGTGCCAGCAGTTTAGCGGGAGGGCCGGAGACCCAGTACTTC; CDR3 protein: CASSLAGGPETQYF
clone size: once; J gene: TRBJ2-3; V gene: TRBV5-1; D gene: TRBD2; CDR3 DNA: TGCGCCAGCAGCTTTCAGAGGAGCGGGGGCACAGATACGCAGTATTTT; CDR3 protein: CASSFQRSGGTDTQYF
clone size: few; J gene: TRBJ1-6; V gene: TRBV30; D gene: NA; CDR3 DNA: TGTGCCTGGACCCGGGGTGGGGTAGATAATTCACCCCTCCACTTT; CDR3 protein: CAWTRGGVDNSPLHF
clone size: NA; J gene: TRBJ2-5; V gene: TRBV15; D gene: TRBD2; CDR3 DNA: TGTGCCACCAGCAGAATTCGACTAGCGGGAGGGCCGCAAGAGACCCAGTACTTC; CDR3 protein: CATSRIRLAGGPQETQYF
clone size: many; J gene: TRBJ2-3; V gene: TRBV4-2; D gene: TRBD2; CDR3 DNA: TGTGCCAGCAGCCAAGCGAGGAGTAGCGGGAGCTTACGGGACACCGATACGCAGTATTTT; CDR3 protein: CASSQARSSGSLRDTDTQYF
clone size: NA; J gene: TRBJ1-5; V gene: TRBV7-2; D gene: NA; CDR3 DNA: TGTGCCAGCAGCTTACTTTGGGACCAGCCCCAGCATTTT; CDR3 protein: CASSLLWDQPQHF
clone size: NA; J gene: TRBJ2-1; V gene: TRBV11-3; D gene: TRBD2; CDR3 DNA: TGTGCCAGCAGCGACGGGACTAGCGGGAGAAGCGATGAGCAGTTCTTC; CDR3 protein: CASSDGTSGRSDEQFF
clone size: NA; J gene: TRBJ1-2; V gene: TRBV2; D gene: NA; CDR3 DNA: TGTGCCAGCAGTGAGTGGGGTGACTATGGCTACACCTTC; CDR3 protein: CASSEWGDYGYTF
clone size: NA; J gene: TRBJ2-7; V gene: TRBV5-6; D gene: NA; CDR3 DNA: TGTGCCAGCAGCTTTGGCCTAGGGGTGCTCTCCTACGAGCAGTACTTC; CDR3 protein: CASSFGLGVLSYEQYF
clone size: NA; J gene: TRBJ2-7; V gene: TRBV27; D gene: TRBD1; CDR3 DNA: TGTGCCAGCAGGGCAGGGGGCGTTCTTTACGAGCAGTACTTC; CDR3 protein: CASRAGGVLYEQYF
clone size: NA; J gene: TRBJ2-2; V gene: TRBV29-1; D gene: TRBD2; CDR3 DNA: TGCAGCGTTGAAGCTAGCGGGGGCCCCGACACCGGGGAGCTGTTTTTT; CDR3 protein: CSVEASGGPDTGELFF
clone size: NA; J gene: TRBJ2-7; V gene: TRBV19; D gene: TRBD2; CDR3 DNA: TGTGCCAGTAGTAAGGCTAGCGGGGTTTACGAGCAGTACTTC; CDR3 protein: CASSKASGVYEQYF